This passage covers 3 T cell receptor beta chains from one sample sequenced in a study of blood T cell repertoires in COVID-19. Method: immunoSEQ multiplex PCR; TCRdb's copy keeps in-frame clones and lacks some. The sample yields approximately 190,000 clones, 86% seen once. Sequenced: PBMCs or T cells enriched from blood (not recorded which). Every receptor here comes from a woman aged 40-49 years in a cohort exposed to, infected with or recovered from COVID-19 (not recorded which).

This clone was observed a single time. V gene TRBV6-8 combines with J gene TRBJ2-3; 13 positions match TRBD2. This CDR3 is 17 amino acids long. Germline V gene lookup returns CDR1 MNHGY and CDR2 SAAAGT. V was pared by 6 bases and J by 0 bases, with 6 bases of the junction left unmatched. DNA of the CDR3: TGTGCCAGCAGACCGCGACTAGCGGGAGGTAGCACAGATACGCAGTATTTT. This encodes CASRPRLAGGSTDTQYF.

V is TRBV28 and J is TRBJ2-2, with 11 positions matching TRBD1. The CDR3 has 15 residues. V dropped 3 bases and J dropped 4; count of bases not matched to a gene: 1. Germline-derived CDR1 and CDR2 are MDHEN and SYDVKM. CDR3 DNA sequence: TGTGCCAGCAGTTTGGGGACAGGGGGCACCGGGGAGCTGTTTTTT. As protein: CASSLGTGGTGELFF.

The chain joins TRBV10-3 to TRBJ2-2, with unresolved D. There are 14 residues in the CDR3. CDR1 and CDR2 from the germline V gene are ENHRY and SYGVKD. Trimming removed 0 bases from V and 1 base from J, with 3 bases in between. The CDR3: CAISESQNTGELFF. The CDR3, as DNA: TGTGCCATCAGTGAGTCCCAGAACACCGGGGAGCTGTTTTTT.